A selection of T cell receptor beta chains follows, all from one sample in a study of blood T cell repertoires in COVID-19. Using immunoSEQ multiplex PCR, the repertoire was profiled, and TCRdb retains in-frame clones only, with some absent. The data hold 90,000 to 150,000 clones, with 85% observed a single time. Sequencing input: peripheral blood. The receptor source for this set is a man older than 75 with acute or convalescent COVID-19. CDR3s include the opening cysteine and the closing phenylalanine or tryptophan. Fields, in order: V gene, D gene, J gene, clone size, CDR3 DNA, CDR3 protein. The D gene is left open where the match is weak. Not every row has a clone size; where given, it reads once, few, many or a size class.

TRBV5-5	TRBD1	TRBJ1-5	NA	TGTGCCAGCAGCCCCCGGGACAGGGGCAATCAGCCCCAGCATTTT	CASSPRDRGNQPQHF
TRBV10-1	TRBD1	TRBJ1-1	NA	TGCGCCAGCTCCGGACAGGGTCAAATGAACACTGAAGCTTTCTTT	CASSGQGQMNTEAFF
TRBV5-5	NA	TRBJ1-5	NA	TGTGCCAGCAGCTTGATGGGGGGACCAAATCAGCCCCAGCATTTT	CASSLMGGPNQPQHF
TRBV6-6	NA	TRBJ1-6	NA	TGTGCCAGCAGTTACAATGGGGCCGATAATTCACCCCTCCACTTT	CASSYNGADNSPLHF
TRBV7-9	NA	TRBJ2-1	NA	TGTGCCAGCGAAAAGGGGGAGACCTATGAGCAGTTCTTC	CASEKGETYEQFF
TRBV19	TRBD1	TRBJ1-1	NA	TGTGCCAGTAGTATAGCCGCGGGACAGGGAAGCACTGAAGCTTTCTTT	CASSIAAGQGSTEAFF
TRBV5-1	TRBD2	TRBJ2-5	NA	TGCGCCAGCAGCCAAACGATCAAGCCCGGGGGGCAGTACTTC	CASSQTIKPGGQYF
TRBV30	NA	TRBJ1-2	few	TGTGCCTGTCACAGGGAAGGCTATGGCTACACCTTC	CACHREGYGYTF
TRBV30	NA	TRBJ2-7	NA	TGTGCCTGGAGTGCATCCCACGAGCAGTACTTC	CAWSASHEQYF
TRBV6-5	NA	TRBJ1-3	NA	TGTGCCAGCAGTTATGACTCGTCAGCGAGAAACACCATATATTTT	CASSYDSSARNTIYF
TRBV2	NA	TRBJ1-2	few	TGTGCCAACTCGGACAGAGGCCCACCCGGCTACACCTTC	CANSDRGPPGYTF
TRBV7-3	NA	TRBJ2-3	NA	TGTGCCAGCAGCTTCGGGAGCACAGATACGCAGTATTTT	CASSFGSTDTQYF
TRBV7-9	TRBD2	TRBJ2-5	NA	TGTGCCAGCGCCACCCCGGCAGGGCTAGCGGGAGGGGGAGAGACCCAGTACTTC	CASATPAGLAGGGETQYF
TRBV12-3/TRBV12-4	NA	TRBJ1-1	NA	TGTGCCAGCAGTTTATACGGCACTGAAGCTTTCTTT	CASSLYGTEAFF
TRBV29-1	NA	TRBJ1-2	NA	TGCAGCGTGATAGGGGGTGGCGATGGCTACACCTTC	CSVIGGGDGYTF
TRBV29-1	TRBD1	TRBJ1-2	NA	TGCAGCGTTGAGAGGGACAGGGGGATTAACTATGGCTACACCTTC	CSVERDRGINYGYTF
TRBV6-5	NA	TRBJ1-1	NA	TGTGCCAGCACCGGCGGACAGAGGACTGAAGCTTTCTTT	CASTGGQRTEAFF
TRBV18	TRBD2	TRBJ2-3	NA	TGTGCCAGCTCGCCTGGACTAGCGGGAGATCAATCAGATACGCAGTATTTT	CASSPGLAGDQSDTQYF
TRBV4-2	NA	TRBJ1-2	NA	TGTGCCAGCAGCCAAGAAGAGGGAGCCCTCTATGGCTACACCTTC	CASSQEEGALYGYTF
TRBV5-1	TRBD1	TRBJ1-1	NA	TGCGCCAGCAGCTTGGCCCTTGGACCTGGGACAGGACCTGAAGCTTTCTTT	CASSLALGPGTGPEAFF
TRBV18	NA	TRBJ2-7	NA	TGTGCCAGCTCACCGGGGGCGACCTCTCTATACGAGCAGTACTTC	CASSPGATSLYEQYF
TRBV6-1	NA	TRBJ1-3	NA	TGTGCCAGCAGTGATCAGATTGGAAACACCATATATTTT	CASSDQIGNTIYF
TRBV19	NA	TRBJ2-3	NA	TGTGCCAGTAGCCCCGGCAGGGGCACAGATACGCAGTATTTT	CASSPGRGTDTQYF
TRBV12-3/TRBV12-4	NA	TRBJ2-7	once	TGTGCCAGCAGTTTACGACAAGCCTACGAGCAGTACTTC	CASSLRQAYEQYF
TRBV6-5	TRBD1	TRBJ1-4	few	TGTGCCAGCAGCCCCGGGACAGGATATGAAAAACTGTTTTTT	CASSPGTGYEKLFF
TRBV29-1	TRBD1	TRBJ1-2	once	TGCAGCGTGGGACAGGGTGATGGCTACACCTTC	CSVGQGDGYTF
TRBV5-1	NA	TRBJ1-1	NA	TGCGCCAGCAGCGCTGGTGGGGGGACTGAAGCTTTCTTT	CASSAGGGTEAFF
TRBV6-6	NA	TRBJ1-4	NA	TGTGCCAGCAGTTACGGGACTCTGAATGAAAAACTGTTTTTT	CASSYGTLNEKLFF
TRBV5-6	TRBD1	TRBJ1-1	NA	TGTGCCAGCAGCCTCATGACAGGGCACACTGAAGCTTTCTTT	CASSLMTGHTEAFF
TRBV4-2	NA	TRBJ2-7	NA	TGTGCCAGCAGCCAAGATCGGGAGAGTACCTACGAGCAGTACTTC	CASSQDRESTYEQYF
TRBV3-1/TRBV3-2	TRBD2	TRBJ2-1	NA	TGTGCCAGCAGCCCCCGACTAGCGGGGATCGATGAGCAGTTCTTC	CASSPRLAGIDEQFF
TRBV19	NA	TRBJ1-2	NA	TGTGCCAGTAGCGGCAGGTATTATGGCTACACCTTC	CASSGRYYGYTF
TRBV30	NA	TRBJ1-3	once	TGTGCCTGGAGCCCCCCGACTGGCTCTGGAAACACCATATATTTT	CAWSPPTGSGNTIYF
TRBV10-1	NA	TRBJ2-4	NA	TGCGCCAGCAGTGATGAGGGCAGGGGAAACATTCAGTACTTC	CASSDEGRGNIQYF
TRBV2	NA	TRBJ1-1	few	TGTGCCAGCACCAGGACCGGACAAAGTGAAGCTTTCTTT	CASTRTGQSEAFF
TRBV27	NA	TRBJ1-2	NA	TGTGCCAGCAGTTTAGAGGGAGGAATCAACTATGGCTACACCTTC	CASSLEGGINYGYTF
TRBV28	TRBD1	TRBJ1-2	few	TGTGCCAGCAGTCGGACAGGCTCCTTCTATGGCTACACCTTC	CASSRTGSFYGYTF
TRBV10-3	NA	TRBJ1-6	NA	TGTGCCATCAGTGTTGTCCTTTATAATTCACCCCTCCACTTT	CAISVVLYNSPLHF
TRBV5-1	NA	TRBJ1-1	NA	TGCGCCAGCAGCTTCTCCCCTGAGGACACTGAAGCTTTCTTT	CASSFSPEDTEAFF
TRBV11-2	TRBD1	TRBJ1-2	NA	TGTGCCAGCAGCTTAGAACGAGGGGGCGGCTACACCTTC	CASSLERGGGYTF
TRBV5-1	NA	TRBJ2-7	NA	TGCGCCAGCAGCCTGACAGAGTCTTACGACGAGCAGTACTTC	CASSLTESYDEQYF
TRBV10-1	TRBD1	TRBJ2-7	NA	TGCGCCAGCAGTGCCCGGACAGGGGGGAGCGAGCAGTACTTC	CASSARTGGSEQYF